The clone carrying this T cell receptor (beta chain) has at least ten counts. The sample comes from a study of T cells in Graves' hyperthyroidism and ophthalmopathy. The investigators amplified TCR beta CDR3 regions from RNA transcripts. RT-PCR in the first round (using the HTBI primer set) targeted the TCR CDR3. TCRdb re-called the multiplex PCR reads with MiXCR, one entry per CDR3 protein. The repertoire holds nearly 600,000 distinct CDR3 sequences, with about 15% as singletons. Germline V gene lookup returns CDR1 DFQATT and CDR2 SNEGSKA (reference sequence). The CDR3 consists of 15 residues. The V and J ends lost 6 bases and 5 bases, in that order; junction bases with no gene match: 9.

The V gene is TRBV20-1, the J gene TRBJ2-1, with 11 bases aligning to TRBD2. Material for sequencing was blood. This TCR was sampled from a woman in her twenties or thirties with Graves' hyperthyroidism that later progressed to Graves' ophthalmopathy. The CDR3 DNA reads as TGCAGTGCCCACCGCGGTAGCGGGAGGGACAATGAGCAGTTCTTC. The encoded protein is CSAHRGSGRDNEQFF.